A single sample gave rise to the 28 T cell receptor beta chains below, sequenced in a study of T-cell memory formation after mild COVID-19. In TCRdb, the 5' RACE reads were re-called with MiXCR into one record per CDR3 protein. The sample gives approximately 250,000 distinct CDR3 sequences, 15% of which show up once; 2.1% is in the top ten. The sequenced sample consisted of PBMCs or a T cell subset sorted from them (not recorded which). The origin of the receptors is an adult woman who had mild COVID-19 (a few samples of this study predate the infection). Cell type and time point are not known.

This clonotype has just a few counts. The J gene is TRBJ1-2, the V gene TRBV12-3 or TRBV12-4, with 9 bases aligning to TRBD1. V lost 3 bases and J lost 4; bases outside the gene matches: 3. The CDR3 runs to 14 residues. The CDR3 DNA reads as TGTGCCAGCAGTTTGGGGACAGGGAGCTATGGCTACACCTTC. This sequence encodes CASSLGTGSYGYTF.

This clonotype appeared a few times. The chain recombines TRBV7-2 with TRBJ2-1, with TRBD2 matching over 7 bases. V lost 0 bases and J lost 1; bases outside the gene matches: 6. This CDR3 has 17 residues. Germline-derived CDR1 and CDR2 are SGHTA and FQGNSA. The CDR3 sequence is CASSLAGGRESYNEQFF. The CDR3, as DNA: TGTGCCAGCAGCTTAGCGGGCGGGAGAGAGTCCTACAATGAGCAGTTCTTC.

The V gene is TRBV6-5, the J gene TRBJ2-5; 13 bases map to TRBD2. This CDR3 has 15 residues. V was clipped by 6 bases and J by 4 bases; unmatched bases: 5. CDR1 is MNHEY and CDR2 is SVGAGI in the germline V gene. The CDR3 region is CASRRTSGGGETQYF. In DNA, the CDR3 is TGTGCCAGCAGACGGACTAGCGGGGGAGGAGAGACCCAGTACTTC.

The chain links TRBV4-2 to TRBJ2-5; TRBD2 aligns across 9 bases. This CDR3 region has 17 residues. Germline V gene data show CDR1 as LGHNA and CDR2 as YNFKEQ. J gave up 1 base and V 0 bases, and 6 bases lay outside the gene matches. CDR3 coding DNA: TGTGCCAGCAGCCAAGAACGGGCTAGCGGGGTCCAAGAGACCCAGTACTTC. It specifies CASSQERASGVQETQYF.

The chain recombines TRBV7-3 with TRBJ2-6; no reliable D call. The CDR3 totals 15 residues. Trimming cost V 2 bases and J 4 bases, with 9 bases left between them. Germline CDR1 reads SGHTA; CDR2 reads FQGTGA. CDR3 protein: CASSLGHPGANVLTF. DNA of the CDR3: TGTGCCAGCAGCTTAGGGCATCCGGGGGCCAACGTCCTGACTTTC.

Only a few counts were recorded for this clonotype. The chain employs TRBV18 and TRBJ2-1; the D is unclear. Germline V CDR1 and CDR2: KGHSH, LQKENI. The CDR3 runs to 12 residues. V lost 0 bases, J lost 6 bases, and 3 bases lay in between. The CDR3 here is CASSPPINEQFF. The DNA for the CDR3 is TGTGCCAGCTCACCACCGATCAATGAGCAGTTCTTC. The full variable domain, in which reference TRBV18 and TRBJ2-1 provide the parts outside the CDR3, is NAGVMQNPRHLVRRRGQEARLRCSPMKGHSHVYWYRQLPEEGLKFMVYLQKENIIDESGMPKERFSAEFPKEGPSILRIQQVVRGDSAAYFCASSPPINEQFFGPGTRLTVL.

This clonotype has more than one count but fewer than ten. This chain joins TRBV3-1 and TRBJ2-7; D uncertain. V lost 1 base and J lost 0, with 1 base in between. The CDR3 is 12 residues long. Germline V gene data show CDR1 as LGHDT and CDR2 as YNNKEL (reference sequence). In DNA, the CDR3 is TGTGCCAGCAGCCAAGTCTCCTACGAGCAGTACTTC. It is translated as CASSQVSYEQYF.

The chain joins TRBV5-4 to TRBJ2-5; D is ambiguous. CDR3 length: 14 residues. Trimming shortened V by 0 bases and J by 3 bases, and 9 bases separated the two germline ends. CDR1 and CDR2 (germline): SGHNT, YYREEE (reference sequence). In nucleotides, the CDR3 is TGTGCCAGCAGCTTGGCAGAAACCAAAGAGACCCAGTACTTC. The encoded protein is CASSLAETKETQYF.

The table lists this clonotype with a few counts. This chain uses TRBV20-1 with TRBJ1-2; 7 nucleotides line up with TRBD1. This CDR3 has 13 amino acids. V trimming: 6 bases; J trimming: 4 bases; junction bases outside the gene matches: 8. Germline CDR1 reads DFQATT; CDR2 reads SNEGSKA (reference sequence). This chain's CDR3 is CSATNRGVYGYTF. CDR3 DNA: TGCAGTGCGACTAACAGGGGTGTCTATGGCTACACCTTC.

This clonotype came up a few times. The genes are TRBV9 and TRBJ2-2; D gene uncertain. The length of the CDR3 is 14 residues. V gave up 0 bases and J gave up 3 bases, with 6 bases separating them. Germline V lookup: CDR1 SGDLS, CDR2 YYNGEE. The CDR3 coding sequence is TGTGCCAGCAGCGTAGGTGGGGACACCGGGGAGCTGTTTTTT. It codes for CASSVGGDTGELFF.

This clonotype appeared a few times. The rearrangement joins TRBV12-3 or TRBV12-4 to TRBJ2-1; D is possibly TRBD2 (6 bases). This CDR3 comprises 13 residues. V lost 10 bases and J 2 bases, leaving 12 bases between the germline ends. The CDR3 region is CATRDSPYNEQFF. Here the CDR3 DNA reads TGTGCCACGAGGGACTCACCCTACAATGAGCAGTTCTTC.

The sample holds a few counts of this clonotype. The rearrangement joins TRBV4-1 to TRBJ2-2; TRBD2 matches at 12 bases. The CDR3 loop spans 18 amino acids. Germline V gene data show CDR1 as MGHRA and CDR2 as YSYEKL. The ends lost 4 bases at V and 6 bases at J; junction bases unmatched: 12. CDR3 nucleotide sequence: TGCGCCAGCAGCCCATTTCCTAGCGGGGGGGCCAGACCCGGGGAGCTGTTTTTT. Encoded protein: CASSPFPSGGARPGELFF.

This clonotype was seen a handful of times. V is TRBV21-1 and J is TRBJ2-5; TRBD1 is taken as the D call from the table, unchecked against the DNA. TRBV21-1 has pseudogene status. This CDR3 region has 16 residues. For the CDR3, the DNA is TGTGCCAGCAGCATAGTCACCAGGGGTTGTGGGGAGACCCAGTACTTC. Its translation is CASSIVTRGCGETQYF.

The rearrangement links TRBV12-3 or TRBV12-4 to TRBJ2-7; 7 nucleotides align to TRBD2. J lost 2 bases, V lost 1 base, and 5 bases had no gene match. The CDR3 totals 15 residues. The CDR3 is CASSLGGGLPYEQYF. The CDR3 DNA follows: TGTGCCAGCAGTTTAGGCGGGGGACTTCCCTACGAGCAGTACTTC.

This clonotype was seen repeatedly, ten times or more. The junction departs from germline at one end; a sequencing error may be responsible. The chain carries TRBV5-1 and TRBJ2-1; tentatively, D is TRBD1 (6 bases). The CDR3 runs to 15 residues. Germline V gene sequence: CDR1 SGHRS, CDR2 YFSETQ. DNA of the CDR3: TGCGCCAGCAGTTTGGACAGTCTCTCCTACAATGAGCAGTTCTTC. Amino acid sequence: CASSLDSLSYNEQFF.

This clonotype was seen a handful of times. The rearrangement joins TRBV11-2 to TRBJ2-1; tentative D call: TRBD2 (8 bases). The V and J ends lost 5 bases and 9 bases respectively, with 20 bases between them. Germline V gives CDR1 SGHAT, CDR2 FQNNGV. The CDR3 totals 15 residues. The CDR3 sequence: CASSPGLAGGGEQFF. The CDR3 DNA follows: TGTGCCAGCAGCCCAGGACTAGCAGGGGGGGGTGAGCAGTTCTTC.

This clonotype was seen ten or more times. V and J are TRBV7-8 and TRBJ1-2; TRBD1 agrees at 9 bases. This CDR3 is built from 15 residues. Trimming cost V 5 bases and J 8 bases; bases outside gene matches: 12. CDR1 and CDR2 (germline): SGHVS, FQNEAQ. CDR3 sequence (DNA): TGTGCCAGCAGCCGACGGGACAGGGATAAACTGGGCTACACCTTC. Translating it yields CASSRRDRDKLGYTF.

The rearrangement joins TRBV24-1 to TRBJ2-1; TRBD2 matches at 15 bases. The CDR3 has 20 residues. Unmatched junction bases numbered 14, after V lost 3 bases and J lost 6 bases. CDR1 and CDR2 from the germline V gene are KGHDR and SFDVKD. CDR3 protein: CATSDAPGLAGGPRGNEQFF. DNA of the CDR3: TGTGCCACCAGTGATGCCCCCGGACTAGCGGGAGGGCCGCGGGGCAATGAGCAGTTCTTC.

This clonotype turned up a few times. The chain couples TRBV9 to TRBJ2-5; the D is unclear. CDR1 and CDR2 from the germline V gene are SGDLS and YYNGEE. This CDR3 is 14 amino acids long. V was clipped by 0 bases and J by 5 bases, with 11 bases between them. The CDR3 DNA reads TGTGCCAGCAGCGTAGACCCACTCGGGGAGACCCAGTACTTC. Residues: CASSVDPLGETQYF.

The chain carries TRBV7-2 and TRBJ1-5; D might be TRBD1 (6 bases). Germline V gene data show CDR1 as SGHTA and CDR2 as FQGNSA. The V gene lost 5 bases and the J gene lost 3 bases, with 11 bases spanning the gap. CDR3 length: 14 residues. The CDR3 protein is CASSGTGNNQPQHF. DNA for the CDR3: TGTGCCAGCAGCGGCACAGGGAACAATCAGCCCCAGCATTTT.

V is TRBV24-1 and J is TRBJ2-6; D unclear. The CDR3 contains 18 residues. V was clipped by 3 bases and J by 0 bases, with 14 bases between them. Germline V gives CDR1 KGHDR, CDR2 SFDVKD. CDR3 sequence (DNA): TGTGCCACCAGTGATCACTCCGAGACGAGCTCTGGGGCCAACGTCCTGACTTTC. It codes for CATSDHSETSSGANVLTF.

This clonotype was recorded a few times. The rearrangement links TRBV29-1 to TRBJ2-4; no clear D gene. This CDR3 region has 15 residues. The V end was cut by 4 bases, the J end by 1 base, with 14 bases between. The germline gives CDR1 SQVTM, CDR2 ANQGSEA. The CDR3 loop reads CSVVGSRMAKNIQYF. Written as DNA, the CDR3 is TGCAGCGTTGTAGGATCTCGGATGGCCAAAAACATTCAGTACTTC.

The chain carries TRBV12-3 or TRBV12-4 and TRBJ1-2; weak D call: TRBD1 (6 bases). The ends were cut back, 8 bases at V and 4 bases at J, with 17 bases in the middle. CDR3 length equals 14 residues. The CDR3: CASSSGQVPYGYTF. The CDR3 DNA reads as TGTGCCAGCTCGTCGGGACAAGTCCCCTATGGCTACACCTTC.

The genes are TRBV30 and TRBJ2-7; D perhaps matches TRBD2 (5 bases). CDR1 and CDR2 (germline): GTSNPN, SVGIG (reference sequence). The CDR3 is 13 amino acids. Trimming shortened V by 1 base and J by 7 bases, and 14 bases separated the two germline ends. The CDR3 sequence: CAWSGLASGEQYF. The DNA for the CDR3 is TGTGCCTGGAGTGGCCTAGCCTCGGGGGAGCAGTACTTC.

The V call is TRBV6-2 or TRBV6-3, the J call TRBJ2-3; a possible D gene is TRBD2 (5 bases). The CDR3 totals 11 residues. Germline CDR1 and CDR2: MNHEY and SVGEGT. V lost 5 bases and J lost 7, with 7 bases in between. This CDR3 reads CASSGSNTQYF. The DNA for the CDR3 is TGTGCCAGCAGTGGGAGTAATACGCAGTATTTT.

The J gene is TRBJ2-3, the V gene TRBV12-3 or TRBV12-4; D uncertain. The V gene lost 6 bases and the J gene lost 4 bases, with 8 bases spanning the gap. This CDR3 has 12 residues. CDR3 sequence reads: CASRAMADTQYF. The CDR3 DNA sequence: TGTGCCAGCAGAGCGATGGCAGATACGCAGTATTTT.

This clonotype has a handful of counts. This rearrangement joins TRBV21-1 to TRBJ2-4. TRBV21-1 is annotated as a pseudogene. The CDR3 is 16 residues long. The CDR3 region is CASSIPTWITPNIQYF. CDR3 DNA: TGTGCCAGCAGCATACCTACGTGGATAACCCCGAACATTCAGTACTTC.

The chain employs TRBV20-1 and TRBJ2-7; D perhaps matches TRBD2 (6 bases). Germline values: CDR1 DFQATT, CDR2 SNEGSKA (reference sequence). Trimming stripped 3 bases from V and 2 bases from J, with 11 bases between. CDR3 length equals 13 residues. The CDR3 spells CSAREGLTYEQYF. The DNA of the CDR3 is TGCAGTGCTAGGGAGGGGCTGACCTACGAGCAGTACTTC.